The 25 T cell receptor beta chains below were found in one sample sequenced in a study of cytomegalovirus exposure and HLA in healthy donors. Amplification used 60 Vbeta primers and 13 Jbeta primers. Only in-frame clones appear in the TCRdb table, and some are missing; sequencing was by immunoSEQ multiplex PCR. The sample yields about 180,000 clones, approximately 82% seen once. Sequencing was performed on PBMCs. These receptors all come from a girl aged 2-10 years in good health and CMV-seropositive.

The V gene is TRBV6-6, the J gene TRBJ2-7; 8 positions agree with TRBD1. The CDR3 contains 14 residues. V shed 0 bases, J shed 4 bases, and the junction held 2 bases outside the gene matches. CDR1 is MNHNY, CDR2 SVGAGI, per germline (reference sequence). CDR3 sequence reads: CASSYSQGVYEQYF. Here the CDR3 DNA reads TGTGCCAGCAGTTACTCACAGGGGGTGTACGAGCAGTACTTC.

The genes are TRBV9 and TRBJ2-1; TRBD2 matches at 11 bases. CDR3 length: 18 residues. Germline-derived CDR1 and CDR2 are SGDLS and YYNGEE. V lost 4 bases and J lost 9; bases outside the gene matches: 18. CDR3 protein: CASSLNLHPGLADSEQFF. The CDR3 DNA is TGTGCCAGCAGCCTAAATTTACACCCGGGACTAGCGGACAGTGAGCAGTTCTTC.

Written as DNA, the CDR3 is TGTGCCAGCAGCCAAGATTACAGGGGATTTGGCTACACCTTC. This sequence encodes CASSQDYRGFGYTF. The chain is built from TRBV14 and TRBJ1-2, with TRBD1 matching over 7 bases. V lost 0 bases, J lost 7 bases, and 5 bases stayed unmatched. This CDR3 has 14 amino acids. The germline CDR1 and CDR2 sequences are SGHDN and FVKESK.

The chain uses TRBV5-1 and TRBJ1-2; the match to TRBD1 covers 11 bases. With V trimmed by 4 bases and J by 4 bases, 6 bases remained unmatched. The germline CDR1 and CDR2 sequences are SGHRS and YFSETQ. The CDR3 loop spans 15 amino acids. The CDR3 DNA follows: TGCGCCAGCAGCCGGGACAGGGGGGGAGTCTATGGCTACACCTTC. Amino acid sequence: CASSRDRGGVYGYTF.

The CDR3 spells CASIGMGRGSGNEQFF. The CDR3 DNA follows: TGTGCCAGCATTGGGATGGGGAGGGGGTCCGGCAATGAGCAGTTCTTC. V gene TRBV28 combines with J gene TRBJ2-1; D possibly corresponds to TRBD2 (7 bases). Germline values: CDR1 MDHEN, CDR2 SYDVKM. The V end lost 7 bases, the J end lost 6 bases, and 22 bases lay between the germline ends. This CDR3 contains 16 residues.

This clone was seen only once. The chain links TRBV6-5 to TRBJ2-6; D call uncertain. CDR1 is MNHEY, CDR2 SVGAGI, per germline. The CDR3 length is 13 residues. V lost 6 bases to trimming and J lost 5 bases, with 8 bases between them. The CDR3 region is CASSQVRANVLTF. The CDR3 DNA reads as TGTGCCAGCAGCCAGGTGAGGGCCAACGTCCTGACTTTC.

The chain couples TRBV28 to TRBJ2-7; TRBD2 agrees at 8 bases. Germline CDR1 is MDHEN and CDR2 is SYDVKM. The CDR3 totals 17 residues. V lost 3 bases and J lost 2; bases outside the gene matches: 12. The CDR3 sequence: CASSLVVSSGIPYEQYF. The CDR3 coding sequence is TGTGCCAGCAGTTTGGTCGTAAGTAGCGGGATTCCCTACGAGCAGTACTTC.

This rearrangement joins TRBV27 to TRBJ2-1; a weak D match, TRBD1 (6 bases). V was pared by 7 bases and J by 6 bases, with 13 bases between. The CDR3 has 13 residues. Germline values: CDR1 MNHEY, CDR2 SMNVEV (reference sequence). CDR3 protein: CASKQLQGNEQFF. The CDR3 coding sequence is TGTGCCAGCAAGCAACTACAGGGCAATGAGCAGTTCTTC.

The V and J genes are TRBV29-1 and TRBJ2-1, with D maybe TRBD2 (7 bases). The germline gives CDR1 SQVTM, CDR2 ANQGSEA. CDR3 length: 13 amino acids. V lost 4 bases and J 2 bases, leaving 9 bases between the germline ends. CDR3 DNA sequence: TGCAGCGTTGGCGGGGGCACCTACAATGAGCAGTTCTTC. This gives the protein CSVGGGTYNEQFF.

The genes are TRBV2 and TRBJ2-2; 8 nucleotides align to TRBD1. Germline CDR1 is SNHLY and CDR2 is FYNNEI. V trimming: 11 bases; J trimming: 5 bases; junction bases outside the gene matches: 10. This CDR3 spans 14 amino acids. The CDR3 sequence is CAGGGQGATGELFF. The CDR3 DNA is TGTGCCGGGGGTGGGCAGGGGGCAACCGGGGAGCTGTTTTTT.

This sequence joins TRBV6-6 and TRBJ1-1; D ambiguous. This CDR3 contains 15 residues. V was pared by 6 bases and J by 0 bases, with 14 bases between. Per germline, CDR1 MNHNY and CDR2 SVGAGI (reference sequence). The CDR3 reads CASSLEGSMNTEAFF. The DNA for the CDR3 is TGTGCCAGCAGCCTAGAGGGCAGCATGAACACTGAAGCTTTCTTT.

The gene calls are TRBV13 and TRBJ2-7; D may be TRBD1 (6 bases). V was trimmed by 2 bases and J by 4 bases, leaving 12 bases between them. The CDR3 is 14 residues long. Per germline, CDR1 PRHDT and CDR2 FYEKMQ (reference sequence). DNA for the CDR3: TGTGCCAGCAGCTTATCTCAGGGGCGTTACGAGCAGTACTTC. Its translation is CASSLSQGRYEQYF.

The chain uses TRBV28 and TRBJ1-5; no firm D call. The V gene's germline CDR1 is MDHEN and CDR2 SYDVKM. V lost 5 bases to trimming and J lost 3 bases, with 11 bases between them. This CDR3 has 14 amino acids. In DNA, the CDR3 is TGTGCCAGCAGTCCCCCAGTCCCCAATCAGCCCCAGCATTTT. Amino acid sequence: CASSPPVPNQPQHF.

V and J are TRBV4-2 and TRBJ1-5, with D hard to call. The CDR3 sequence is 13 residues long. Germline V gives CDR1 LGHNA, CDR2 YNFKEQ. Trimming pared 2 bases from V and 4 bases from J, leaving 6 bases between. CDR3 nucleotide sequence: TGTGCCAGCAGCCAACCGCGGAATCAGCCCCAGCATTTT. Its translation: CASSQPRNQPQHF.

This clone was seen just once. The CDR3 spells CASTTVTGTSGDTQYF. CDR3 nucleotide sequence: TGTGCCAGCACTACAGTTACCGGGACTAGCGGCGATACGCAGTATTTT. The genes are TRBV2 and TRBJ2-3; 11 bases align to TRBD2. V lost 7 bases and J lost 6; bases outside the gene matches: 12. The CDR3 covers 16 residues. CDR1 is SNHLY, CDR2 FYNNEI, per germline.

This clone was counted between two and nine times. The chain combines TRBV19 with TRBJ1-1; a weak D match, TRBD1 (6 bases). The germline V and J ends were trimmed by 6 bases and 0 bases, with 17 bases remaining between them. The CDR3 loop spans 16 amino acids. CDR1 is LNHDA, CDR2 SQIVND, per germline (reference sequence). The CDR3 protein is CASSLLRNRVNTEAFF. CDR3 sequence (DNA): TGTGCCAGTAGCCTACTGAGGAACAGGGTGAACACTGAAGCTTTCTTT.

The chain links TRBV6-1 to TRBJ2-7, with 7 bases lining up with TRBD1. With V trimmed by 2 bases and J by 3 bases, 4 bases remained unmatched. CDR1 is MNHNS and CDR2 is SASEGT in the germline V gene. CDR3 length equals 14 residues. CDR3 nucleotide sequence: TGTGCCAGCAGTGAATGGGGACAGAGCTACGAGCAGTACTTC. It is translated as CASSEWGQSYEQYF.

The V and J genes are TRBV19 and TRBJ1-2; TRBD1 agrees at 8 bases. The V gene end was trimmed by 5 bases and the J gene end by 8 bases; junction bases not matched to a gene: 13. The CDR3 runs to 15 residues. Germline lookup yields CDR1 LNHDA and CDR2 SQIVND (reference sequence). The chain's CDR3 is CASSPHQDRDDGYTF. CDR3 in DNA: TGTGCCAGTAGTCCCCATCAGGACAGGGATGACGGCTACACCTTC.

The rearrangement uses TRBV28 and TRBJ2-1; weak D call: TRBD1 (6 bases). Trimming removed 1 base from V and 10 bases from J, with 11 bases in between. Germline V gives CDR1 MDHEN, CDR2 SYDVKM. This CDR3 contains 13 residues. The CDR3 reads CASSLLWGQEQFF. The CDR3 coding sequence is TGTGCCAGCAGTTTATTGTGGGGACAAGAGCAGTTCTTC.

This clone was found a few times. This sequence joins TRBV6-5 and TRBJ1-3; D is unclear. V lost 4 bases, J lost 0 bases, and 10 bases lay in between. The CDR3 runs 15 residues. Germline lookup yields CDR1 MNHEY and CDR2 SVGAGI. The CDR3 sequence: CASSFSRNSGNTIYF. The CDR3 DNA reads as TGTGCCAGCAGTTTCTCGCGAAACTCTGGAAACACCATATATTTT.

The rearrangement uses TRBV19 and TRBJ1-5; TRBD1 might be the D (6 bases). V lost 10 bases, J lost 2 bases, and 24 bases lay in between. The CDR3 has 17 amino acids. Germline values: CDR1 LNHDA, CDR2 SQIVND (reference sequence). The CDR3 bases are TGTGCCACCAAACCAACTACAGGGCCCGTGGGCAATCAGCCCCAGCATTTT. Protein sequence: CATKPTTGPVGNQPQHF. Full variable domain (remainder filled in from reference TRBV19 and TRBJ1-5): DGGITQSPKYLFRKEGQNVTLSCEQNLNHDAMYWYRQDPGQGLRLIYYSQIVNDFQKGDIAEGYSVSREKKESFPLTVTSAQKNPTAFYLCATKPTTGPVGNQPQHFGDGTRLSIL.

V usage is TRBV28 and J usage is TRBJ1-2, with D tentatively TRBD1 (5 bases). The CDR3 is 14 amino acids. From germline, CDR1 is MDHEN and CDR2 SYDVKM. V shed 7 bases and J shed 2 bases, with 14 bases lying between them. CDR3 sequence: CASNSRGSNYGYTF. The DNA for the CDR3 is TGTGCCAGCAACTCGCGGGGGAGCAACTATGGCTACACCTTC.

This clone was counted between two and nine times. This chain links TRBV13 with TRBJ1-1, with D possibly TRBD1 on 6 matching bases. V lost 6 bases and J 0 bases, leaving 11 bases between the germline ends. CDR1 is PRHDT and CDR2 is FYEKMQ in the germline V gene (reference sequence). There are 14 residues in the CDR3. CDR3 protein: CASSRGAMNTEAFF. CDR3 sequence (DNA): TGTGCCAGCAGTCGGGGGGCGATGAACACTGAAGCTTTCTTT.

This clone was seen just once. This chain links TRBV28 with TRBJ1-4, with 7 bases matching TRBD1. V gave up 3 bases and J gave up 8 bases; unmatched junction bases: 9. CDR1 is MDHEN, CDR2 SYDVKM, per germline. CDR3 length equals 15 residues. CDR3 in DNA: TGTGCCAGCAGTTTGGCAACAGGGGCGGACGAAAAACTGTTTTTT. It codes for CASSLATGADEKLFF.

The rearrangement links TRBV27 to TRBJ1-1; maybe TRBD1 (5 bases). V lost 6 bases to trimming and J lost 1 base, with 9 bases between them. Germline loops: CDR1 MNHEY, CDR2 SMNVEV (reference sequence). The CDR3 runs 13 residues. This chain's CDR3 is CASSPQGNTEAFF. The CDR3 coding sequence is TGTGCCAGCAGCCCGCAGGGGAACACTGAAGCTTTCTTT.